This T cell receptor (beta chain) was sequenced for a study of a mutant IDH1 vaccine in newly diagnosed glioma. Study-wide context: Vaccines were first given 4-6 weeks after radiotherapy alone, or with temozolomide cycles. Among treated patients, approximately 60% were male and 37.5% female, and mean age was roughly 40 years. It was radiotherapy, temozolomide, or both that patients received previously, with most receiving both. Week 35 held visit V12, while week 47 held visit V13.

The germline CDR1 and CDR2 sequences are KGHSH and LQKENI. J lost 3 bases, V lost 4 bases, and 10 bases had no gene match. The CDR3 spans 16 residues. Sample time point: week 47, end of study. Vaccination used 300 ug of mutant IDH1 20-mer peptide per dose, with topical imiquimod. TCRdb's table, derived via immunoSEQ multiplex PCR, lists solely in-frame clones and lacks some. Among about 46,000 clones listed, about 88% were seen once. As to this clone: Its specificity is not known.

The source was PBMCs, collected from a glioma patient whose treatment included an IDH1 peptide vaccine. This rearrangement joins TRBV18 to TRBJ1-1; 8 nucleotides align to TRBD1. This TCR was sampled from a woman in her thirties with glioma. Some clones in this sample may be carry-over from other donors' samples. This chain's CDR3 is CASSRQQGAGHTEAFF. In DNA, the CDR3 is TGTGCCAGCTCACGACAGCAGGGGGCTGGTCACACTGAAGCTTTCTTT.